This T cell receptor (beta chain) was observed in a study of CD8 T cells in ankylosing spondylitis. MiXCR, applied by TCRdb to the 5' RACE reads, yields one record per CDR3 protein. The table shows about 250,000 distinct CDR3 sequences, with roughly a third occurring only once. CDR1 and CDR2 from the germline V gene are SQVTM and ANQGSEA. The CDR3 runs 12 residues. The V and J ends lost 4 bases and 13 bases respectively, with 16 bases between them. Note on this clonotype: Its antigen remains unknown.

Study results and caveats: Within matched ankylosing spondylitis synovial fluid, disease-linked clones were reportedly significantly enriched. Disease-linked clones were CD8+ and relatively rare in peripheral blood.

The sample was blood, either unsorted or a sorted T cell fraction (not recorded which). This clonotype was obtained from a male donor with ankylosing spondylitis or in good health (not recorded which). The chain couples TRBV29-1 to TRBJ1-4, with a tentative D call TRBD1 (6 bases). CDR3: CSVAGVYGRLFF. CDR3 coding DNA: TGCAGCGTTGCAGGGGTCTATGGAAGACTGTTTTTT.